A selection of T cell receptor beta chains follows, all from one sample in a study of blood T cell repertoires in COVID-19. The method was immunoSEQ multiplex PCR; TCRdb's version includes in-frame clones alone and lacks a portion of them. The sample consists of approximately 110,000 clones, roughly 88% of them appearing once. Sequencing input: peripheral blood. All receptors derive from a human donor in a cohort sampled during active COVID-19. CDR3s include the opening cysteine and the closing phenylalanine or tryptophan. The D gene is left open where the match is weak. Rows may omit the clone size; those that give it use once, few, many or a size class.

cdr3_nt cdr3_aa clone_size j_call d_call v_call
TGTGCCAGCAGCGTAGGTGATAGCGGAGCTACCTACGAGCAGTACTTC CASSVGDSGATYEQYF - TRBJ2-7 - TRBV9
TGCGCCAGCAGCTTGGGTCCCAGGTATGAGGAGACCCAGTACTTC CASSLGPRYEETQYF - TRBJ2-5 - TRBV5-1
TGTGCCAGCAGCCCAGCAGTGGAGGGAGCTGGAAACACCATATATTTT CASSPAVEGAGNTIYF - TRBJ1-3 - TRBV13
TGTGCCAGCAGCTTATATGCAGGGCCAAATGATCAGCCCCAGCATTTT CASSLYAGPNDQPQHF - TRBJ1-5 - TRBV7-2
TGTGCCACCAGCCCGTCGGGGATGGGCACAGATACGCAGTATTTT CATSPSGMGTDTQYF - TRBJ2-3 - TRBV24-1
TGTGCCAGCAGCCCGACAGTATTTGGCACCATATATTTT CASSPTVFGTIYF - TRBJ1-3 - TRBV12-3/TRBV12-4
TGTGCCAGCCAAACCAGGGGCACTGAAGCTTTCTTT CASQTRGTEAFF - TRBJ1-1 - TRBV28
TGTGCCAGCAGCTTAACTTCAGGGTTAAATGGCTACACCTTC CASSLTSGLNGYTF - TRBJ1-2 - TRBV7-3
TGTGCCAGCAGTGAGGAAGCTTTGCGGGGGAACACTGAAGCTTTCTTT CASSEEALRGNTEAFF - TRBJ1-1 - TRBV25-1
TGCGCCAGCAGCCCAACCCAGGGGGCGGGCTATGGCTACACCTTC CASSPTQGAGYGYTF once TRBJ1-2 TRBD1 TRBV5-1
TGTGCCACTCAAGAGCGTCAGGGGACTTCACCCCTCCACTTT CATQERQGTSPLHF - TRBJ1-6 - TRBV6-5
TGTGCCAGCAGTGATTCAGCGGGAGGGCCGGAAGAGCAGTACTTC CASSDSAGGPEEQYF - TRBJ2-7 TRBD2 TRBV6-4
TGTGCCAGCAGTGAACCTATAGACACAGATACGCAGTATTTT CASSEPIDTDTQYF - TRBJ2-3 - TRBV2
TGTGCCAGCAGCCTAGCGGGAGTCCCCTACAATGAGCAGTTCTTC CASSLAGVPYNEQFF few TRBJ2-1 TRBD2 TRBV7-3
TGCGCCAGCAGCTTCAAACCTCGGGACAGGGTAATGGTGAACACCGGGGAGCTGTTTTTT CASSFKPRDRVMVNTGELFF - TRBJ2-2 TRBD1 TRBV5-1
TGTGCCAGCAGCCCCCGGGAGGTACCCTACGAGCAGTACTTC CASSPREVPYEQYF - TRBJ2-7 TRBD2 TRBV7-9
TGTGCCAGCAGCGTAGGGGGCGGCGAGCAGTACTTC CASSVGGGEQYF - TRBJ2-7 - TRBV9
TGTGCCAGCAGTTGGCATTCTTCTGGGGCCAACGTCCTGACTTTC CASSWHSSGANVLTF - TRBJ2-6 - TRBV28
TGTGCCAGTAGGGACTTGTTGGGGGGGCCCACAGATACGCAGTATTTT CASRDLLGGPTDTQYF once TRBJ2-3 - TRBV19
TGTGCCACCACGGAGGGCAATGAGCAGTTCTTC CATTEGNEQFF - TRBJ2-1 - TRBV6-5
TGCAGCGTTGAATTTCTGGCTAGCGGGAGGTCCTCCTTACAGTACTTC CSVEFLASGRSSLQYF - TRBJ2-7 TRBD2 TRBV29-1
TGCGCCAGCAGCTTGACTAGCAGCCACGAGCAGTACTTC CASSLTSSHEQYF - TRBJ2-7 - TRBV5-1
TGTGCCAGCAGCCGCACGGGGTTGAACACTGAAGCTTTCTTT CASSRTGLNTEAFF few TRBJ1-1 - TRBV6-2/TRBV6-3
TGTGCCAGCATCAAACAGGGGGCGTCAGATACGCAGTATTTT CASIKQGASDTQYF - TRBJ2-3 TRBD1 TRBV6-5
TGTGCCAGTAGTATAGGCGGAGGAGGACAGCCCCAGCATTTT CASSIGGGGQPQHF few TRBJ1-5 - TRBV19
TGTGCCAGCAGTGAACATATTCTAGGTAGCGGGAGGGCGGGGATATACGAGCAGTACTTC CASSEHILGSGRAGIYEQYF - TRBJ2-7 TRBD2 TRBV2
TGTGCCAGCAGCTTCGGGACAGCCTACGAGCAGTACTTC CASSFGTAYEQYF - TRBJ2-7 TRBD1 TRBV5-6
TGTGCCAGCAGCCAGGGAGACACTGAAGCTTTCTTT CASSQGDTEAFF - TRBJ1-1 - TRBV3-1/TRBV3-2
TGTGCCAGCAGCGGGGGTGATACGCAGTATTTT CASSGGDTQYF - TRBJ2-3 - TRBV25-1
TGTGCCAGCAGCGTAACTCCGACAGGACAAGAGACCCAGTACTTC CASSVTPTGQETQYF - TRBJ2-5 - TRBV9
TGTGCCAGCAGTCACAGGGGCTCCTACGAGCAGTACTTC CASSHRGSYEQYF - TRBJ2-7 TRBD1 TRBV5-6
TGTGCCAGCAGCCTCAGGGAAACGATTGAAAAACTGTTTTTT CASSLRETIEKLFF - TRBJ1-4 - TRBV7-8
TGTGCCAGTAGTATCCGGGGCGGACTAGCGGGGTATACGCAGTATTTT CASSIRGGLAGYTQYF - TRBJ2-3 TRBD2 TRBV19
TGTGCCAGCAGCCCCCGTAGTCTGAACACTGAAGCTTTCTTT CASSPRSLNTEAFF - TRBJ1-1 - TRBV9
TGTGCCAGCAGCTTATCCCCCGCGTCACAAGAGACCCAGTACTTC CASSLSPASQETQYF - TRBJ2-5 - TRBV7-3
TGTGCCAGCAGTTCTCCGGACAGGGCGGGGGAGACCCAGTACTTC CASSSPDRAGETQYF - TRBJ2-5 TRBD1 TRBV28
TGCGCCAGCAGCTTGGTTCCCGGGAAGGAGACCCAGTACTTC CASSLVPGKETQYF - TRBJ2-5 - TRBV5-1
TGTGCCAGTAGTCGTGAGGTAGTCCGGGGTGAGCAGTTCTTC CASSREVVRGEQFF - TRBJ2-1 - TRBV19
TGTGCCAGCAAAGGGAGCGGGAGCTCCTACAATGAGCAGTTCTTC CASKGSGSSYNEQFF - TRBJ2-1 TRBD2 TRBV6-5
TGTGCCAGCAGTGAAACCCGGGAGTCCAATGCTTGCACCTTC CASSETRESNACTF once TRBJ1-2 - TRBV2
TGTGCCAGTTGGGACAGGACAACCGCGAACACCGGGGAGCTGTTTTTT CASWDRTTANTGELFF - TRBJ2-2 TRBD1 TRBV6-6
TGTGCCAGCAGTTTATCGACAGGGTTGGGTAGTCTTGGGGATCAGCCCCAGCATTTT CASSLSTGLGSLGDQPQHF few TRBJ1-5 TRBD1 TRBV28
TGTGCCAGCAGTGCGCGCAGGGGCCCGGCATATGGCTACACCTTC CASSARRGPAYGYTF - TRBJ1-2 - TRBV27
TGTGCCAGCAGGTACGGGGATCAGCCCCAGCATTTT CASRYGDQPQHF - TRBJ1-5 - TRBV12-3/TRBV12-4